These T cell receptor beta chains were read from a single sample in a study of control samples from healthy donors and cancer patients. TCRdb's table, derived via immunoSEQ multiplex PCR, lists solely in-frame clones and lacks some. The repertoire holds some 67,000 clones, with more than 70% as singletons. Sequencing used PBMCs. The receptor set was obtained from a woman aged 50 to 60 with head and neck cancer. The CDR3 runs from the conserved cysteine through the conserved F or W. D genes are given only for firm matches. Not every row has a clone size; where given, it reads once, few, many or a size class.

v_gene	abundance	d_gene	j_gene	CDR3nt	CDR3aa
TRBV5-1	-	-	TRBJ2-3	TGCGCCAGCAGCTTGGCTTCTTTAGCAGATACGCAGTATTTT	CASSLASLADTQYF
TRBV7-6	-	-	TRBJ1-5	TGTGCCAGCAGCTTAAGCGTTAATCAGCCCCAGCATTTT	CASSLSVNQPQHF
TRBV30	-	-	TRBJ1-4	TGTGCCTGGAGTGGCCTCCAAAAACTGTTTTTT	CAWSGLQKLFF
TRBV5-1	-	-	TRBJ2-3	TGCGCCAGCAGCGAGGGGGGCGATACGCAGTATTTT	CASSEGGDTQYF
TRBV24-1	-	TRBD1	TRBJ2-5	TGTGCCACCAGTTGGACAGGGGCAGGGGTAGAGACCCAGTACTTC	CATSWTGAGVETQYF
TRBV28	-	-	TRBJ1-5	TGTGCCAGCAGTTTACCCCCGGAACGGCAGCATTTT	CASSLPPERQHF
TRBV12-5	-	TRBD1	TRBJ2-5	TGTGCTAGTGGTTTGATCGACAGGGGAGGATATGAGACCCAGTACTTC	CASGLIDRGGYETQYF
TRBV11-2	-	-	TRBJ1-3	TGTGCCAGCAGCTCCACCACCTGGTCGGCTGGAAACACCATATATTTT	CASSSTTWSAGNTIYF
TRBV2	-	-	TRBJ2-1	TGTGCCAGCAGTGAAACGCTTGGGGCCTACAATGAGCAGTTCTTC	CASSETLGAYNEQFF
TRBV6-2/TRBV6-3	-	-	TRBJ1-1	TGTGCCAGCAGTTATTCCGGACATATTGAAGCTTTCTTT	CASSYSGHIEAFF
TRBV19	-	TRBD2	TRBJ2-1	TGTGCCAGTAGTATGCGCGGGGGGGCCAATGAGCAGTTCTTC	CASSMRGGANEQFF
TRBV3-1/TRBV3-2	-	-	TRBJ1-5	TGTGCCAGCAGCCAAACTGACGGATTCAATCAGCCCCAGCATTTT	CASSQTDGFNQPQHF
TRBV5-6	-	TRBD1	TRBJ2-5	TGTGCCAGCAGCGCAAAACAGGGGGCCACCCAGTACTTC	CASSAKQGATQYF
TRBV10-3	-	TRBD2	TRBJ2-1	TGTGCCATCAGTGAACTAGCGGGGGGACAGGGTGAGCAGTTCTTC	CAISELAGGQGEQFF
TRBV19	-	TRBD1	TRBJ1-4	TGTGCCAGTACCTGGATCGGGACAGGGAACGAAAAACTGTTTTTT	CASTWIGTGNEKLFF
TRBV9	-	-	TRBJ2-6	TGTGCCAGCAGCGTAGAGGGCACGCAGGGGATAGGGAACTCTGGGGCCAACGTCCTGACTTTC	CASSVEGTQGIGNSGANVLTF
TRBV11-3	once	-	TRBJ1-1	TGTGCCAGCAGCGTGGGGAGGACTGAAGCTTTCTTT	CASSVGRTEAFF
TRBV7-6	-	TRBD2	TRBJ2-1	TGTGCCAGCAGCTTACTAGCGGAGGGTAGGGATGAGCAGTTCTTC	CASSLLAEGRDEQFF
TRBV6-5	-	-	TRBJ1-1	TGTGCCAGCAGTTACCAACCGGGGACCAACACTGAAGCTTTCTTT	CASSYQPGTNTEAFF
TRBV6-1	-	TRBD1	TRBJ2-5	TGTGCCAGCAGTGAACGGCGGACAGGGGGCGGACAAGAGACCCAGTACTTC	CASSERRTGGGQETQYF
TRBV28	-	-	TRBJ2-5	TGTGCCAGCAGTTCTACCCAGACCCAGTACTTC	CASSSTQTQYF
TRBV11-2	-	-	TRBJ2-7	TGTGCCAGCAGCTTAGCACTAGTTGACGAGCAGTACTTC	CASSLALVDEQYF
TRBV18	-	-	TRBJ2-1	TGTGCCAGCTCACCGACGACAGGCGGGAATGAGCAGTTCTTC	CASSPTTGGNEQFF
TRBV4-1	-	-	TRBJ1-3	TGCGCCAGCAGCCAACCCTCCGGTAGTGGAAACACCATATATTTT	CASSQPSGSGNTIYF
TRBV30	-	-	TRBJ2-5	TGTGCCTGGAGGGAACCCGGACCTCGCCAAGAGACCCAGTACTTC	CAWREPGPRQETQYF
TRBV7-2	-	TRBD1	TRBJ1-2	TGTGCCAGCAGCCCCCAGGGGTCCAGGGGGATTGGCTATGGCTACACCTTC	CASSPQGSRGIGYGYTF
TRBV3-1/TRBV3-2	-	-	TRBJ2-7	TGTGCCAGCAGCGACGTTTCTAGGTTTAGCGAGCAGTACTTC	CASSDVSRFSEQYF
TRBV4-1	-	-	TRBJ2-1	TGCGCCAGCAGCCAAGACCTAGATCCGACAAGGTATGAGCAGTTCTTC	CASSQDLDPTRYEQFF
TRBV6-5	-	-	TRBJ1-2	TGTGCCAGCAGCTACGAGGTGGGGATTTCAACCGGGGGCTACACCTTC	CASSYEVGISTGGYTF
TRBV18	-	-	TRBJ1-5	TGTGCCAGCTCACCAGGCAGGGAGCAGCCCCAGCATTTT	CASSPGREQPQHF
TRBV19	-	TRBD1	TRBJ1-1	TGTGCCAGTAGGAGGACAGGGGTGAACACTGAAGCTTTCTTT	CASRRTGVNTEAFF
TRBV28	-	-	TRBJ2-7	TGTGCCAGCAGTTTAGAGTACCCCCGGGAGCAGTACTTC	CASSLEYPREQYF
TRBV19	few	-	TRBJ1-6	TGTGCCAGTAGTATAGGGAGCTCCTATAATTCACCCCTCCACTTT	CASSIGSSYNSPLHF
TRBV13	-	-	TRBJ2-7	TGTGCCAGCAGTCGGGTTGGGCTGGAGGGCTCCTACGAGCAGTACTTC	CASSRVGLEGSYEQYF
TRBV6-5	-	-	TRBJ1-1	TGTGCCAGCTGCCCTCGGGGGGAAAAAGCTTTCTTT	CASCPRGEKAFF
TRBV13	-	TRBD2	TRBJ2-5	TGTGCCAGCAGCTTAAGGGCTAGCGGGGGGGCCGCGGAGACCCAGTACTTC	CASSLRASGGAAETQYF
TRBV5-5	-	-	TRBJ2-7	TGTGCCAGCAGCTTGGGAAGTAGCAGTCTGGGGGAGCAGTACTTC	CASSLGSSSLGEQYF
TRBV6-1	-	TRBD2	TRBJ2-7	TGTGCCAGCAGTGAAAGGGAGGGCGGCGAGCAGTACTTC	CASSEREGGEQYF
TRBV27	-	-	TRBJ1-2	TGTGCCAGCAGTTCAGCGGGGAGGGGGGCCTATGGCTACACCTTC	CASSSAGRGAYGYTF